This T cell receptor (beta chain) was sequenced for a study of cytotoxic CD8 clonotypes in ibrutinib-treated CLL (dated by TCRdb to about 2021). About the investigation overall: In this cohort, around 15 patients were treatment-naive and roughly ten were relapsed/refractory, while about 18 had unmutated IGHV. Response samples were taken after a median of 12 months on treatment, ranging from about 6 to 36 months. Responses were partial in some 24 patients and complete in 2; after median around 65 months follow-up, some 15 stayed in remission and approximately 12 progressed. On average, each sample yielded 255,043 productive templates and tens of thousands of productive rearrangements. Longitudinal samples were obtainable from about 30% of the roughly 90 participants in the trial. Cryopreserved peripheral blood mononuclear cells were collected at three points: before therapy, at response, and at either sustained remission or disease progression. The investigation overall reported the following: Sustained-remission and progressing patients did not have matched sampling times, and lymph node repertoires were not examined. Clonality increased at ibrutinib response, stayed stable in sustained remission, and fell back toward baseline at progression. Public clonotypes were found to be uncommon and were observed to contract or remain stable during treatment; the increase in clonality was shown to reflect expansion of private clonotypes at ibrutinib response. Baseline clonality exceeded that of age-matched healthy donors and correlated strongly with circulating CD8+ T-cell counts.

Reading the germline V gene gives CDR1 SGDLS and CDR2 YYNGEE. V lost 4 bases and J lost 2 bases, and the count of bases not matched to a germline gene is 6. From its cysteine to its phenylalanine, the CDR3 spans 15 amino acids. The sequence is cut down to CDR3 DNA, 45 bases in frame from base 1. Approximately 2 micrograms of genomic DNA were extracted from cryopreserved PBMCs for TCR beta library preparation. Longitudinal blood samples from CLL patients on ibrutinib monotherapy were analyzed using high-throughput TCR beta sequencing. Patients were enrolled in a phase 2 open-label single-center ibrutinib monotherapy trial. To note about this clone: The target of this receptor is not known. Base-call qualities are not available, and no considerably larger clone is one nucleotide away.

On a MiSeq, deep resolution sequencing aimed for a depth between 1 in 1 million and 1 in 200,000 T cells, with each clonotype covered approximately 9.8x on average. TCR beta libraries were generated with the immunoSEQ hsTCRB Kit. Per the source publication's procedure: Data were analyzed with ImmunoSEQ Data Assistant and ImmunoSEQ Analyzer, with V, D and J genes assigned per IMGT definitions. Clonality, which ranges from 0 to 1, was calculated as one minus the normalized Shannon entropy of productive rearrangement frequencies. Only overrepresented clonotypes making up at least 0.05% of each patient's repertoire were included in the public clonotype analysis. Some 14 age-matched healthy donor repertoires from immuneACCESS served as clonality controls. TCRdb took over this immuneACCESS table, retaining in-frame rearrangements with V and J assigned. Such tables are incomplete; in checked studies, under half of the missing clones stem from an unresolved V gene, and the remainder is unexplained. The DNA gave D and trimming, while V, J and clone size come from that table. This sample is represented by around 30,000 clones; around 60% of them were singletons. Of the sample, about 5.4% falls within the top ten clones.

The sequence derives from a human donor with chronic lymphocytic leukemia. This chain joins TRBV9 to TRBJ2-3, and TRBD2 matches 8 of the central bases. The sample was PBMCs, taken before ibrutinib treatment. This receptor has the CDR3 CASSSRTSPTDTQYF. At the DNA level, the sequence is TGTGCCAGCAGCTCAAGGACTAGCCCCACAGATACGCAGTATTTT.